The rows below give T cell receptor beta chains drawn from one sample of a study of cytomegalovirus exposure and HLA in healthy donors. Some clones are missing from TCRdb's copy, which holds only in-frame ones; the method was immunoSEQ multiplex PCR. The table lists roughly 86,000 clones, about three fifths of them singletons. The sequencing input was PBMCs. All receptors derive from a man aged 25 to 40 in good health and CMV-seronegative. The CDR3 runs from the conserved cysteine through the conserved F or W. D genes are given only for firm matches. Clone size appears in some rows only: once, few, many, or a class for an expanded clone.

cdr3_nt,cdr3_aa,j_call,v_call,clone_size,d_call
TGTGCCAGCAGTGCGCCCCATACAGACGAGCAGTACTTC,CASSAPHTDEQYF,TRBJ2-7,TRBV28,-,-
TGTGCCAGCCGGCTAATTGAGGGAGGAGATGGCTACACCTTC,CASRLIEGGDGYTF,TRBJ1-2,TRBV11-2,-,-
TGTGCCAGTCATACAGGGCTTAACACCGGGGAGCTGTTTTTT,CASHTGLNTGELFF,TRBJ2-2,TRBV2,-,-
TGCGCCAGCAGCTCCGTCGGACAGGAAGAGACCCAGTACTTC,CASSSVGQEETQYF,TRBJ2-5,TRBV5-1,-,TRBD1
TGTGCCAGCAGTTACTTCAGGGGGGACATTGAGCAGTTCTTC,CASSYFRGDIEQFF,TRBJ2-1,TRBV6-5,-,-
TGTGCCAGTACCCCGGACAGTTTTGACAAAAAACTGTTTTTT,CASTPDSFDKKLFF,TRBJ1-4,TRBV19,-,-
TGTGCCAGCAGTCCCGGAGACGAGCAGTACTTC,CASSPGDEQYF,TRBJ2-7,TRBV27,-,-
TGTGCCAGCAGCTTAGAGACAGGGTACCTAGCCAAAAACATTCAGTACTTC,CASSLETGYLAKNIQYF,TRBJ2-4,TRBV7-4,-,TRBD1
TGTGCCAGTAGAGAACAGGAGCAACCAACTAATGAAAAACTGTTTTTT,CASREQEQPTNEKLFF,TRBJ1-4,TRBV19,once,-
TGTGCCAGCAGCGTAGGATTCAGAGGAGTCTTAGACAGGGGGCACGAGCAGTACTTC,CASSVGFRGVLDRGHEQYF,TRBJ2-7,TRBV9,few,TRBD1
TGTGCCAGCAGTGACGGGAAGAGGGACTACAATGAGCAGTTCTTC,CASSDGKRDYNEQFF,TRBJ2-1,TRBV6-4,-,-
TGTGCCAGCAGCCGGGCCACAGGGTCGGACGGGGAGCTGTTTTTT,CASSRATGSDGELFF,TRBJ2-2,TRBV9,-,-
TGTGCCAGCAGCTTCAAGACTAGCGGATCCGGTGAGACCCAGTACTTC,CASSFKTSGSGETQYF,TRBJ2-5,TRBV7-3,-,TRBD2
TGTGCTAGCAGCCGCGACAGGGGCACTGAAGCTTTCTTT,CASSRDRGTEAFF,TRBJ1-1,TRBV7-7,-,TRBD1
TGTGCCAGCAGCTTTATTGGGCTAGCTGGGTATGAGCAGTTCTTC,CASSFIGLAGYEQFF,TRBJ2-1,TRBV7-2,-,-
TGTGCCTGGAACCGGGGACACTTCTCTGGAAACACCATATATTTT,CAWNRGHFSGNTIYF,TRBJ1-3,TRBV30,few,-
TGTGCCAGCAGCTACACAGGGTCCTACGAGCAGTACTTC,CASSYTGSYEQYF,TRBJ2-7,TRBV28,-,-
TGTGCCAGCAGCTCGACAGGGAATACTGAAGCTTTCTTT,CASSSTGNTEAFF,TRBJ1-1,TRBV7-3,-,TRBD1
TGTGCCAGCAGTTATCTGACAGGGAGCACCGGGGAGCTGTTTTTT,CASSYLTGSTGELFF,TRBJ2-2,TRBV27,few,TRBD1
TGTGCCATCAGTGCCCCAAATGACAGTGAGCAGTTCTTC,CAISAPNDSEQFF,TRBJ2-1,TRBV10-3,-,-
TGCAGTCCCGGGACAGGGGGAAAACTGTTTTTT,CSPGTGGKLFF,TRBJ1-4,TRBV20-1,-,TRBD1
TGTGCCAGCAGCTTAGCAAGACAGGGCGCCCGAGGCTATGGCTACACCTTC,CASSLARQGARGYGYTF,TRBJ1-2,TRBV7-9,-,TRBD1
TGTGCCAGCAGCTTGGCCCAGTCCTATGGCTACACCTTC,CASSLAQSYGYTF,TRBJ1-2,TRBV5-4,few,-
TGTGCCATCCCCAAACTAGCGGGAGGGAGCTCCTACAATGAGCAGTTCTTC,CAIPKLAGGSSYNEQFF,TRBJ2-1,TRBV10-3,-,TRBD2
TGTGCCAGTAGGTTAGGGGGCCGTTACGAGCAGTACTTC,CASRLGGRYEQYF,TRBJ2-7,TRBV28,-,TRBD1
TGTGCCATCGGGGCGGGCGGGGGGGAAGAGACCCAGTACTTC,CAIGAGGGEETQYF,TRBJ2-5,TRBV10-3,-,TRBD2
TGTGCCAGCAGCAATGGGCTAGCGGGTGACAATGAGCAGTTCTTC,CASSNGLAGDNEQFF,TRBJ2-1,TRBV21-1,-,-
TGTGCCAGCAGTGACTCTTCGACTAGCCCCCTCGATGAGCAGTTCTTC,CASSDSSTSPLDEQFF,TRBJ2-1,TRBV6-4,few,TRBD2
TGTGCCAGCAATATGGAGTACACTGAAGCTTTCTTT,CASNMEYTEAFF,TRBJ1-1,TRBV28,few,-
TGTGCTAGTGGTTCCCGACAGGCAGGTCAGCCCCAGCATTTT,CASGSRQAGQPQHF,TRBJ1-5,TRBV12-5,-,-
TGTGCCAGCAGCTTAGAGTCTTGGTCGCCCAACAATGAGCAGTTCTTC,CASSLESWSPNNEQFF,TRBJ2-1,TRBV7-3,-,-
TGTGCCAGCAGTTTATCCCATGCAGGCAATCAGCCCCAGCATTTT,CASSLSHAGNQPQHF,TRBJ1-5,TRBV28,-,-
TGTGCCATATCCTGGGGCAGAAATCAGCCCCAGCATTTT,CAISWGRNQPQHF,TRBJ1-5,TRBV28,-,-
TGCAGCGTTGAGTCCCGTGGGCACGGCCCCTACGAGCAGTACTTC,CSVESRGHGPYEQYF,TRBJ2-7,TRBV29-1,-,-
TGTGCCAGCAGCTTATCCGGGACAGGAATCTACGAGCAGTACTTC,CASSLSGTGIYEQYF,TRBJ2-7,TRBV11-2,-,TRBD1
TGTGCCAGCAGCTTAGTAGGCCAGGGGGATAGCTACGAGCAGTACTTC,CASSLVGQGDSYEQYF,TRBJ2-7,TRBV7-9,-,TRBD1
TGTGCCAGCAGCCCTGGGACAGCGAACACCGGGGAGCTGTTTTTT,CASSPGTANTGELFF,TRBJ2-2,TRBV5-4,-,TRBD1
TGTGCCAGCAGTGAAAAGTGGCCCGATACGCAGTATTTT,CASSEKWPDTQYF,TRBJ2-3,TRBV6-1,once,-
TGCGCCAGCAGCTTGGCCCTATACGTTAACGGAGTGGGCTCCTACAATGAGCAGTTCTTC,CASSLALYVNGVGSYNEQFF,TRBJ2-1,TRBV5-1,-,-
TGCGCCAGCAGCCAACTTGGGACTAGCGGGAGTCAGTACGAGCAGTACTTC,CASSQLGTSGSQYEQYF,TRBJ2-7,TRBV4-1,-,TRBD2
TGTGCCAGCAACGTGGACAGGGAGTCGCCCCAGCATTTT,CASNVDRESPQHF,TRBJ1-5,TRBV2,-,TRBD1
TGTGCCAGTAGTGTGACCGGGACAGTTAGTGGAAAACTGTTTTTT,CASSVTGTVSGKLFF,TRBJ1-4,TRBV19,-,TRBD1
TGTGCCAGCAGCAAAAAAGGGGGCGATCAGCCCCAGCATTTT,CASSKKGGDQPQHF,TRBJ1-5,TRBV21-1,-,-
TGTGCCATCAATGGACAAGGCAATTCACCCCTCCACTTT,CAINGQGNSPLHF,TRBJ1-6,TRBV10-3,few,-
TGTGCCAGCAGTTACCCGTCCTCCTACAATGAGCAGTTCTTC,CASSYPSSYNEQFF,TRBJ2-1,TRBV6-6,few,-
TGTGCCAGTAGTAAACAGGGGAAAGACTCTGGGGCCAACGTCCTGACTTTC,CASSKQGKDSGANVLTF,TRBJ2-6,TRBV19,-,TRBD1
TGTGCCAGCAGCTCCGGGGAGGTAACTGAAGCTTTCTTT,CASSSGEVTEAFF,TRBJ1-1,TRBV7-9,-,-
TGTGCCAGCAGTGGGTCCGGTGCCTACGAGCAGTACTTC,CASSGSGAYEQYF,TRBJ2-7,TRBV6-1,-,-
TGTGCCAGCAGCTTGGGCAACAGGGGGCGCGAGCAGTACTTC,CASSLGNRGREQYF,TRBJ2-7,TRBV5-4,-,TRBD1
TGCGCCAGCAACCCCGGGGGGCTTAATTCACCCCTCCACTTT,CASNPGGLNSPLHF,TRBJ1-6,TRBV4-1,-,-
TGTGCCAGCTCACCTGGACAGAACACTGAAGCTTTCTTT,CASSPGQNTEAFF,TRBJ1-1,TRBV18,few,-
TGCGCCAGCAGCGGGGCGACAGTCGACGGTTTGGACTATGGCTACACCTTC,CASSGATVDGLDYGYTF,TRBJ1-2,TRBV5-1,-,-
TGTGCCAGCAGCTTGGCAGGTGGTAGCGGGAGTTCAGAGACCCAGTACTTC,CASSLAGGSGSSETQYF,TRBJ2-5,TRBV5-5,-,TRBD2
TGTGCCAGCAGTTCGAGAGTGGAGACCCAGTACTTC,CASSSRVETQYF,TRBJ2-5,TRBV6-5,once,-
TGCGCCAGCAGCTTTGCGACAGCAGCGGAGCAGTTCTTC,CASSFATAAEQFF,TRBJ2-1,TRBV5-1,-,-
TGTGCCAGCAGCACCGGACGGACAATTCTAGGTTCCCCCCTCCACTTT,CASSTGRTILGSPLHF,TRBJ1-6,TRBV7-9,-,-
TGTGCCAGCAGCTTAGGAAGTACTAGCGGGGGCAATGAGCAGTTCTTC,CASSLGSTSGGNEQFF,TRBJ2-1,TRBV7-2,-,TRBD2
TGTGCCAGCAGCCAGGGACAGGGTGACACCGGGGAGCTGTTTTTT,CASSQGQGDTGELFF,TRBJ2-2,TRBV7-9,-,TRBD1
TGCGCCAGCAGTCACGCCGGACAGGGTAAGAATCAGCCCCAGCATTTT,CASSHAGQGKNQPQHF,TRBJ1-5,TRBV23-1,few,TRBD1
TGCGCCAGCAGCCAAGATGTCGCTACCATTCACAATGAGCAGTTCTTC,CASSQDVATIHNEQFF,TRBJ2-1,TRBV4-1,-,-